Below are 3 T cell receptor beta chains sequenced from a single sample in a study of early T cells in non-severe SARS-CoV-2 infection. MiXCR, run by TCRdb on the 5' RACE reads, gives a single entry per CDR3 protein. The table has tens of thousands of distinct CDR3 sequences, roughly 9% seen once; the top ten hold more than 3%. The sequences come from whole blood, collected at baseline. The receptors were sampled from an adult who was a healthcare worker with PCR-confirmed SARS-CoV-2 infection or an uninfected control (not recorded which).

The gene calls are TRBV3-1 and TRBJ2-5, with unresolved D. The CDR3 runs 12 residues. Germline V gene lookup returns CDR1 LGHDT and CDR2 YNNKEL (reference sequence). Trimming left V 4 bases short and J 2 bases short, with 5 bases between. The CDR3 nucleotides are TGTGCCAGCAGCCCACCACAAGAGACCCAGTACTTC. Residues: CASSPPQETQYF.

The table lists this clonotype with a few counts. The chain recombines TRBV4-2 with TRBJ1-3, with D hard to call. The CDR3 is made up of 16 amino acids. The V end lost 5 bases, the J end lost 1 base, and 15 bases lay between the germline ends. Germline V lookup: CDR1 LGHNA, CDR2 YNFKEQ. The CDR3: CASSSQVRSSGNTIYF. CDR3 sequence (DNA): TGTGCCAGCAGCTCCCAGGTCAGGTCGTCTGGAAACACCATATATTTT.

In nucleotides, the CDR3 is TGTGCCAGCAGCTTAAGCGGTCTAGGGGTTTACGAGCAGTACTTC. It encodes CASSLSGLGVYEQYF. The V and J genes are TRBV7-2 and TRBJ2-7; the D call may be TRBD1 or TRBD2 (5 bases each). From germline, CDR1 is SGHTA and CDR2 FQGNSA. Trimming took 2 bases from V and 4 from J, leaving 15 bases between them. The CDR3 totals 15 residues.